The next 10 T cell receptor beta chains were all read from a single sample in a study of cytomegalovirus exposure and HLA in healthy donors. TCRdb's table, derived via immunoSEQ multiplex PCR, lists solely in-frame clones and lacks some. Among some 90,000 clones listed, roughly 97% were seen once. The sequenced sample was PBMCs. Source of these receptors: a man between 18 and 29 years old in good health and CMV-seronegative.

This clone was found once. V is TRBV7-2 and J is TRBJ1-1; no clear D gene. Germline loops: CDR1 SGHTA, CDR2 FQGNSA. Trimming stripped 4 bases from V and 0 bases from J, with 6 bases between. This CDR3 spans 13 amino acids. DNA of the CDR3: TGTGCCAGCAGCTCACACCTGAACACTGAAGCTTTCTTT. It yields the protein CASSSHLNTEAFF.

As DNA, the CDR3 is TGTGCCAGCAGTTTATCCCGACAGTACGGGGAGCTGTTTTTT. Its translation: CASSLSRQYGELFF. This chain links TRBV6-1 with TRBJ2-2; maybe TRBD1 (5 bases). Per the germline V gene, CDR1 is MNHNS and CDR2 is SASEGT. V lost 5 bases and J 7 bases, leaving 14 bases between the germline ends. CDR3 length: 14 residues.

This rearrangement joins TRBV25-1 to TRBJ1-4, with D possibly being TRBD1 (6 bases). Germline CDR1 is MGHDK and CDR2 is SYGVNS. Trimming pared 0 bases from V and 2 bases from J, leaving 7 bases between. The length of the CDR3 is 15 residues. CDR3 DNA: TGTGCCAGCAGTGAATACGACAGGACTAATGAAAAACTGTTTTTT. Residues: CASSEYDRTNEKLFF.

The rearrangement uses TRBV11-3 and TRBJ2-7; 8 nucleotides align to TRBD1. Germline V gene lookup returns CDR1 SGHNT and CDR2 YENEEA. CDR3 length equals 14 residues. Trimming took 4 bases from V and 2 from J; bases not matched to a gene: 4. DNA for the CDR3: TGTGCCAGCAGCTCCGGGACAGGTCCCTACGAGCAGTACGTC. This sequence encodes CASSSGTGPYEQYV.

V gene TRBV5-6 combines with J gene TRBJ2-7, with D unresolved. Germline V gives CDR1 SGHDT, CDR2 YYEEEE. V lost 3 bases, J lost 5 bases, and 9 bases lay in between. This CDR3 spans 12 amino acids. The CDR3 protein is CASSWASHEQYV. The CDR3 DNA follows: TGTGCCAGCAGCTGGGCTTCCCACGAGCAGTACGTC.

This clone was recorded once. The gene calls are TRBV7-9 and TRBJ2-1; D may be TRBD1 (5 bases). Trimming stripped 1 base from V and 5 bases from J, with 15 bases between. The CDR3 extends over 16 amino acids. Germline CDR1 and CDR2: SEHNR and FQNEAQ (reference sequence). In DNA form, the CDR3 reads TGTGCCAGCAGCTTAGTCGCGAAGGCGGACAACAATGAGCAGTTCTTC. It encodes CASSLVAKADNNEQFF.

The rearrangement joins TRBV30 to TRBJ2-4, with 8 nucleotides matching TRBD1. With V trimmed by 4 bases and J by 1 base, 6 bases remained unmatched. Germline V lookup: CDR1 GTSNPN, CDR2 SVGIG (reference sequence). CDR3 length equals 15 residues. CDR3 DNA: TGTGCCTGGACCCTTACAGGGGGGGCCAAAAACATTCAGTACTTC. As protein: CAWTLTGGAKNIQYF. Full variable domain (rest looked up from reference TRBV30 and TRBJ2-4): SQTIHQWPATLVQPVGSPLSLECTVEGTSNPNLYWYRQAAGRGLQLLFYSVGIGQISSEVPQNLSASRPQDRQFILSSKKLLLSDSGFYLCAWTLTGGAKNIQYFGAGTRLSVL.

The CDR3 DNA reads as TGTGCCAGCAGCTACCACAGGGGATCTCTTTGGCGCGAGCAGTACTTC. Translating it yields CASSYHRGSLWREQYF. The rearrangement uses TRBV5-8 and TRBJ2-7, with 7 bases aligning to TRBD1. The CDR3 spans 16 residues. Germline loops: CDR1 SGHTS, CDR2 YDEGEE. The ends lost 3 bases at V and 6 bases at J; junction bases unmatched: 15.

The chain couples TRBV28 to TRBJ1-5; D ambiguous. Trimming removed 3 bases at V and 9 bases at J, with 12 bases between. The CDR3 contains 13 residues. Per the germline V gene, CDR1 is MDHEN and CDR2 is SYDVKM. The CDR3 DNA follows: TGTGCCAGCAGTTTTGAGGCCTCGGGGCCCCAGCATTTT. Its protein is CASSFEASGPQHF.

The rearrangement joins TRBV7-8 to TRBJ2-7; D gene uncertain. The CDR3 has 16 residues. The V end was cut by 1 base, the J end by 3 bases, with 16 bases between. Per the germline V gene, CDR1 is SGHVS and CDR2 is FQNEAQ. The CDR3: CASSLVVATEDYEQYF. The CDR3 region has the DNA TGTGCCAGCAGCTTAGTTGTAGCAACTGAGGACTACGAGCAGTACTTC.